The clone carrying this T cell receptor (beta chain) was counted between two and nine times. Its target is unknown. Nominally healthy donors were sampled, though unrecorded immune exposures were likely. The source of the sample is a study of cytomegalovirus exposure and HLA in healthy donors. Whole-study context: The approximately 120 million unique TCR beta sequences, from around 200 million T cells, were found by an earlier analysis.

The study's findings and limits: TCR beta V- and J-gene trimming, according to a later analysis, was linked to a missense DCLRE1C variant.

Both 60 Vbeta primers and 13 Jbeta primers went into the PCR. Produced via immunoSEQ multiplex PCR; TCRdb's table is partial and in-frame only. The table records about 170,000 clones, roughly 72% of them present only once. The source is a woman in her thirties in good health and CMV-seropositive. Sequencing was carried out using PBMCs.

DNA of the CDR3: TGTGCCAGCAGCTTGTGGGGCTTCGGGAACACCATATATTTT. Protein: CASSLWGFGNTIYF. The chain recombines TRBV5-4 with TRBJ1-3, with D possibly TRBD1 on 5 matching bases. Germline V lookup: CDR1 SGHNT, CDR2 YYREEE (reference sequence). The CDR3 is 14 amino acids. Trimming stripped 1 base from V and 7 bases from J, with 12 bases between.